These T cell receptor beta chains were read from a single sample in a study of lung T cells in sarcoidosis with Löfgren's syndrome. MiXCR was run by TCRdb on the reads, yielding one entry per CDR3 protein. Of some 65,000 distinct CDR3 sequences in the sample, over 20% were seen once. The sequencing sample was made of CD4+ T cells from PBMCs. Receptor source: a human donor with sarcoidosis (Löfgren's syndrome or another form), or a control subject (not recorded which). CDR3s include the opening cysteine and the closing phenylalanine or tryptophan. A D gene is named only where the DNA matches it firmly. Not all rows give a size; the values are once, few, many and, for expanded clones, a class.

J,D,V,size,CDR3,DNA
TRBJ2-3,NA,TRBV5-5,few,CASSLGSFTDTQYF,TGTGCCAGCAGCTTGGGGTCCTTCACAGATACGCAGTATTTT
TRBJ2-3,TRBD1,TRBV24-1,NA,CATSATHRDRDQGTDTQYF,TGTGCCACCAGTGCCACGCACCGGGACAGGGATCAGGGCACAGATACGCAGTATTTT
TRBJ2-5,NA,TRBV18,many,CASSPGHGRQETQYF,TGTGCCAGCTCCCCGGGACACGGGAGGCAGGAGACCCAGTACTTC
TRBJ2-5,NA,TRBV12-3/TRBV12-4,few,CASSLWRRNFQETQYF,TGTGCCAGCAGTTTGTGGAGGAGGAACTTCCAAGAGACCCAGTACTTC
TRBJ2-3,NA,TRBV24-1,many,CATSDSWGPRGLEDTQYF,TGTGCCACCAGTGATTCGTGGGGACCCAGAGGGCTGGAAGATACGCAGTATTTT
TRBJ2-1,TRBD2,TRBV11-2,NA,CASSPPSEFLAGGLEQFF,TGTGCCAGCAGCCCACCCAGCGAGTTCCTAGCGGGGGGTCTTGAGCAGTTCTTC
TRBJ2-3,NA,TRBV20-1,many,CSARTGANTDTQYF,TGCAGTGCTAGGACGGGGGCCAACACAGATACGCAGTATTTT
TRBJ2-3,TRBD1,TRBV7-2,NA,CASGSQGEVSTDTQYF,TGTGCCAGCGGCTCTCAGGGGGAAGTTAGCACAGATACGCAGTATTTT
TRBJ2-3,TRBD1,TRBV7-9,many,CASSLESTGFDTQYF,TGTGCCAGCAGCTTAGAATCGACAGGGTTTGATACGCAGTATTTT
TRBJ2-1,TRBD1,TRBV19,NA,CASSPGTGLKHEQFF,TGTGCCAGTAGTCCGGGGACAGGGCTTAAGCATGAGCAGTTCTTC
TRBJ2-3,TRBD2,TRBV18,NA,CASSPRLAGASADTQYF,TGTGCCAGCTCACCCCGACTAGCGGGGGCCTCCGCGGATACGCAGTATTTT
TRBJ1-3,NA,TRBV27,NA,CASRFQSYTFSGNAIYF,TGTGCCAGCAGGTTTCAGAGCTACACCTTCTCTGGAAACGCCATATATTTT
TRBJ1-2,NA,TRBV6-6,many,CASSYSYVSNYGYTF,TGTGCCAGCAGTTACTCGTACGTCAGCAACTATGGCTACACCTTC
TRBJ2-1,NA,TRBV6-1,few,CASSEGNTYNEQFF,TGTGCCAGCAGTGAAGGCAACACCTACAATGAGCAGTTCTTC
TRBJ1-5,TRBD1,TRBV29-1,NA,CSARTGSENQPQHF,TGCAGTGCACGGACAGGGTCGGAGAATCAGCCCCAGCATTTT
TRBJ2-3,NA,TRBV3-1,many,CASSQVSWTPTQYF,TGTGCCAGCAGCCAAGTTTCTTGGACCCCGACGCAGTATTTT
TRBJ1-6,NA,TRBV4-1,few,CASSQDLRGSPLHF,TGCGCCAGCAGCCAAGATTTACGGGGATCACCCCTCCACTTT
TRBJ1-5,NA,TRBV25-1,many,CASSELGLQHF,TGTGCCAGCAGTGAACTTGGTCTTCAGCATTTT
TRBJ2-1,TRBD2,TRBV4-1,few,CASSQDIGTSCFF,TGCGCCAGCAGCCAAGATATCGGGACTAGTTGTTTCTTC
TRBJ2-1,TRBD2,TRBV3-1,few,CASSQDPRGEQFF,TGTGCCAGCAGCCAAGATCCGCGGGGGGAGCAGTTCTTC
TRBJ2-7,NA,TRBV7-3,many,CASSLGGSEQYF,TGTGCCAGCAGCTTAGGGGGTAGCGAGCAGTACTTC
TRBJ1-1,TRBD1,TRBV6-1,NA,CASSRGQENTEASF,TGTGCCAGCAGCAGAGGACAGGAGAACACTGAGGCTTCCTTT
TRBJ2-3,NA,TRBV7-6,NA,CTSSYRQTTGSSTDTQYF,TGTACCAGCAGTTACCGACAGACGACAGGATCTAGCACAGATACGCAGTATTTT
TRBJ2-7,TRBD1,TRBV5-8,NA,CASSRKLDRGRYEQYF,TGTGCCAGCAGCCGGAAATTGGACAGGGGGAGGTACGAGCAGTACTTC
TRBJ1-4,TRBD1,TRBV7-9,NA,CASSVGTGPGEKLFF,TGTGCCAGCAGCGTCGGGACAGGCCCCGGCGAAAAACTGTTTTTT
TRBJ1-3,NA,TRBV7-9,many,CASSGRGVGISSGNTIYF,TGTGCCAGCAGCGGAAGGGGAGTCGGAATCAGCTCTGGAAACACCATATATTTT
TRBJ1-5,TRBD1,TRBV5-8,NA,CASSRRDSWYSNQPQHF,TGTGCCAGCAGCCGTAGGGACAGCTGGTATAGCAATCAGCCCCAGCATTTT
TRBJ1-6,NA,TRBV28,many,CAIQGRGNSPLHF,TGTGCCATCCAGGGGCGAGGGAATTCACCCCTCCACTTT
TRBJ2-1,TRBD2,TRBV5-1,NA,CASSLGASGEQFF,TGCGCCAGCAGCTTGGGGGCTAGCGGGGAGCAGTTCTTC
TRBJ1-6,NA,TRBV5-4,NA,CASSPRTAYNSPLHF,TGTGCCAGCAGCCCAAGGACAGCTTATAATTCACCCCTCCACTTT
TRBJ2-1,NA,TRBV6-1,many,CATQKWGSENEQFF,TGTGCCACGCAAAAATGGGGGAGTGAGAATGAGCAGTTCTTC
TRBJ2-2,TRBD1,TRBV7-9,NA,CASSLGTGFYTGELFF,TGTGCCAGCAGCCTCGGGACAGGGTTTTACACCGGGGAGCTGTTTTTT
TRBJ2-3,NA,TRBV7-2,many,CASSLDASTDTQYF,TGTGCCAGCAGTTTAGACGCGAGCACAGATACGCAGTATTTT
TRBJ1-5,TRBD1,TRBV5-8,NA,CASSLSGQGYQPHHF,TGTGCCAGCAGCTTGTCGGGACAGGGTTATCAGCCCCATCATTTT
TRBJ1-5,TRBD1,TRBV7-2,many,CASSLKGRGLQPQHF,TGTGCCAGCAGCTTGAAAGGCAGGGGGCTTCAGCCCCAGCATTTT
TRBJ1-6,NA,TRBV20-1,many,CSAGRDTSPLHF,TGCAGTGCTGGCCGGGACACTTCACCCCTCCACTTT
TRBJ2-2,NA,TRBV7-2,many,CASSSYTDGELFF,TGTGCCAGCAGCTCGTACACGGACGGGGAGCTGTTTTTT
TRBJ1-6,TRBD1,TRBV7-6,few,CASTIPQPGQFNSPPHF,TGTGCCAGCACCATACCCCAACCGGGACAGTTTAATTCACCCCCCCACTTT
TRBJ1-1,NA,TRBV18,NA,CASSPGAGNTEAFF,TGTGCCAGCTCACCAGGAGCAGGGAACACTGAAGCTTTCTTT
TRBJ2-3,NA,TRBV6-1,NA,CAGSGQPRDTQYF,TGTGCCGGCAGCGGACAACCACGGGATACGCAGTATTTT